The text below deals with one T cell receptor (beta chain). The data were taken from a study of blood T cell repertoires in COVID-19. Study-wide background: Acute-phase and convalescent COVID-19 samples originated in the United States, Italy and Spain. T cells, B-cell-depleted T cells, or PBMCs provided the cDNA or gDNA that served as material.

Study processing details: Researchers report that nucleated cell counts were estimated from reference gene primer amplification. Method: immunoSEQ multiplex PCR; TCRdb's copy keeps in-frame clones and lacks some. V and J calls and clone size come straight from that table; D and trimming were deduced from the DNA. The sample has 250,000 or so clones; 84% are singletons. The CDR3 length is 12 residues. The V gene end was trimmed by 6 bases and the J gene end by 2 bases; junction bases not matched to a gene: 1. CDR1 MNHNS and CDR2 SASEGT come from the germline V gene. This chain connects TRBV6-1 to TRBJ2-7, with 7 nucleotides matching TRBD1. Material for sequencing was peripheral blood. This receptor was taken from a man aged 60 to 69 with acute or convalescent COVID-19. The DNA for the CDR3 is TGTGCCAGCAGCGGGACAGCCTACGAGCAGTACTTC. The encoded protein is CASSGTAYEQYF.